A selection of T cell receptor beta chains follows, all from one sample in a study of cytomegalovirus exposure and HLA in healthy donors. Assay: immunoSEQ multiplex PCR; the TCRdb copy retains only in-frame clones and omits some. The data contain some 140,000 clones, over 60% of them singletons. The sample was PBMCs. The receptors shown here come from a man in his forties or fifties in good health and CMV-seronegative. The CDR3 runs from the conserved cysteine through the conserved F or W. Each record gives: V gene, D gene, J gene, CDR3 protein, CDR3 DNA. The D gene is left open where the match is weak.

>TRBV25-1|-|TRBJ2-3
CASSDVQELADTQYF
TGTGCCAGCAGTGACGTACAGGAGTTGGCAGATACGCAGTATTTT
>TRBV27|TRBD1|TRBJ2-1
CASRVGQGAANEQFF
TGTGCCAGCAGGGTTGGGCAGGGGGCGGCCAATGAGCAGTTCTTC
>TRBV18|-|TRBJ1-1
CASLSSQGGTEAFF
TGTGCCAGCCTTTCCTCCCAGGGTGGCACTGAAGCTTTCTTT
>TRBV29-1|-|TRBJ2-7
CSAETGVYEQYF
TGCAGCGCTGAGACGGGGGTATACGAGCAGTACTTC
>TRBV30|-|TRBJ1-1
CAWIWQENTEAFF
TGTGCCTGGATTTGGCAGGAGAACACTGAAGCTTTCTTT
>TRBV28|-|TRBJ1-4
CASSSGSATNEKLFF
TGTGCCAGCAGTTCCGGGTCTGCAACTAATGAAAAACTGTTTTTT
>TRBV27|-|TRBJ1-1
CASGIRGGYTEAFF
TGTGCCAGCGGAATACGGGGGGGGTATACTGAAGCTTTCTTT
>TRBV5-6|TRBD2|TRBJ2-7
CASSRWASGKSEQYF
TGTGCCAGCAGCAGGTGGGCTAGCGGGAAATCCGAGCAGTACTTC
>TRBV19|TRBD2|TRBJ2-3
CASSSRLAGASTDTQYF
TGTGCCAGTAGCTCGAGGCTAGCGGGGGCTAGCACAGATACGCAGTATTTT
>TRBV7-8|TRBD2|TRBJ2-3
CASSLSLAGGTDTQYF
TGTGCCAGCAGCCTTTCTCTAGCGGGGGGCACAGATACGCAGTATTTT
>TRBV5-5|TRBD1|TRBJ1-2
CASSAGQDYGYTF
TGTGCCAGCAGCGCCGGACAGGACTATGGCTACACCTTC
>TRBV5-8|TRBD2|TRBJ2-1
CASSLGGGLTYNEQFF
TGTGCCAGCAGCTTGGGCGGGGGGCTCACTTACAATGAGCAGTTCTTC
>TRBV6-5|-|TRBJ1-2
CASSREGQSYGYTF
TGTGCCAGCAGCCGAGAAGGACAGAGTTATGGCTACACCTTC
>TRBV2|TRBD1|TRBJ1-2
CASSEGTGGNYGYTF
TGTGCCAGCAGTGAAGGGACAGGGGGCAACTATGGCTACACCTTC
>TRBV25-1|-|TRBJ1-2
CAIPRGRDGYTF
TGTGCCATCCCCAGGGGAAGAGATGGCTACACCTTC
>TRBV11-3|-|TRBJ2-5
CASSLGAWTVQETQYF
TGTGCCAGCAGCTTAGGGGCATGGACAGTCCAAGAGACCCAGTACTTC
>TRBV30|-|TRBJ2-2
CAWSYRDTGELFF
TGTGCCTGGAGTTACAGGGATACCGGGGAGCTGTTTTTT
>TRBV29-1|TRBD2|TRBJ2-3
CSVAGLAGPDTQYF
TGCAGCGTTGCAGGACTAGCGGGGCCAGATACGCAGTATTTT
>TRBV2|TRBD1|TRBJ2-7
CASSESGGTGLSYEQYF
TGTGCCAGCAGTGAGAGCGGCGGGACAGGTCTCTCCTACGAGCAGTACTTC
>TRBV7-8|TRBD2|TRBJ2-7
CASSFLEPGLATYEQYF
TGTGCCAGCAGCTTCCTAGAACCGGGACTAGCCACCTACGAGCAGTACTTC
>TRBV7-9|-|TRBJ2-3
CASSLVRSDTQYF
TGTGCCAGCAGCTTAGTCAGGTCAGATACGCAGTATTTT
>TRBV4-3|-|TRBJ2-5
CASSQEVSGVGGETQYF
TGCGCCAGCAGCCAAGAGGTTTCCGGGGTGGGAGGTGAGACCCAGTACTTC
>TRBV6-5|TRBD1|TRBJ1-1
CASSPRGPNTEAFF
TGTGCCAGCAGTCCCAGGGGGCCGAACACTGAAGCTTTCTTT
>TRBV30|-|TRBJ1-5
CAWRRPGARSNQPQHF
TGTGCCTGGAGGAGGCCTGGCGCTAGAAGCAATCAGCCCCAGCATTTT
>TRBV5-4|TRBD2|TRBJ2-7
CASSPGLGEYEQYF
TGTGCCAGCAGCCCGGGACTAGGGGAGTACGAGCAGTACTTC
>TRBV9|TRBD1|TRBJ1-4
CASSVEYRGQKLFF
TGTGCCAGCAGCGTAGAGTACAGGGGGCAAAAACTGTTTTTT
>TRBV15|-|TRBJ2-3
CATSRDAGLLTDTQYF
TGTGCCACCAGCAGAGACGCGGGACTCCTCACAGATACGCAGTATTTT